These 20 T cell receptor beta chains share one sample of origin, sequenced in a study of T cells in tuberculosis. The repertoire was sequenced with immunoSEQ multiplex PCR; TCRdb's copy has only in-frame clones and lacks some. The sample records about 29,000 clones, around 87% being singletons. The material sequenced was PBMCs. These receptors all come from a donor aged 10 to 29 with latent tuberculosis or without tuberculosis infection.

CDR3 residues: CASSVGLAGGQETQYF. Here the CDR3 DNA reads TGTGCCAGCAGTGTGGGACTAGCGGGGGGCCAAGAGACCCAGTACTTC. The J gene is TRBJ2-5, the V gene TRBV2, with TRBD2 matching 15 bases. This CDR3 region has 16 residues. The junction had 1 base not matched to a gene; V was cut back by 4 bases and J by 1 base. Germline V gene sequence: CDR1 SNHLY, CDR2 FYNNEI.

V gene TRBV19 combines with J gene TRBJ2-3, with 8 bases that match TRBD2. V lost 11 bases and J lost 3; bases outside the gene matches: 10. The CDR3 is 14 residues long. CDR1 and CDR2 (germline): LNHDA, SQIVND (reference sequence). CDR3 in amino acids: CAAARGGSTDTQYF. The DNA for the CDR3 is TGTGCCGCTGCTCGGGGGGGGTCAACAGATACGCAGTATTTT.

The V call is TRBV27, the J call TRBJ1-2; D may be TRBD1 (6 bases). Looked up from germline, CDR1 is MNHEY and CDR2 is SMNVEV (reference sequence). Trimming left V 2 bases short and J 4 bases short, with 14 bases between. The CDR3 runs to 15 residues. The CDR3 region has the DNA TGTGCCAGCAGTTTAAAAATGACAGGTCCCTATGGCTACACCTTC. Translation gives CASSLKMTGPYGYTF.

The chain recombines TRBV5-1 with TRBJ2-3; D is undetermined. The length of the CDR3 is 13 residues. V was trimmed by 2 bases and J by 5 bases, leaving 9 bases between them. From germline, CDR1 is SGHRS and CDR2 YFSETQ. The CDR3 loop reads CASSLNPGDTQYF. CDR3 bases: TGCGCCAGCAGCTTAAACCCGGGAGATACGCAGTATTTT.

V usage is TRBV28 and J usage is TRBJ1-6; the match to TRBD1 covers 10 bases. Trimming cost V 6 bases and J 9 bases; bases outside gene matches: 8. The CDR3 has 15 residues. CDR1 and CDR2 (germline): MDHEN, SYDVKM. CDR3 sequence (DNA): TGTGCCAGCAGACAGCCGGGACAGGGGATTTCACCCCTCCACTTT. Its protein is CASRQPGQGISPLHF.

The CDR3 DNA follows: TGTGCCATCAGTGAGTCGGACAGGGGATATGGCTACACCTTC. Amino acids: CAISESDRGYGYTF. This chain connects TRBV10-3 to TRBJ1-2; TRBD1 aligns across 9 bases. Germline V gives CDR1 ENHRY, CDR2 SYGVKD. The trim removed 0 bases at V and 5 bases at J, leaving 1 base unmatched. The CDR3 has 14 amino acids.

The CDR3 DNA follows: TGTGCCAGCAGCTTAGTCGGACAGGGAAGTTCCGAGCAGTACTTC. Translation gives CASSLVGQGSSEQYF. The chain is built from TRBV2 and TRBJ2-7, with 8 bases fitting TRBD1. Germline V CDR1 and CDR2: SNHLY, FYNNEI. The CDR3 sequence is 15 residues long. V trimming: 6 bases; J trimming: 6 bases; junction bases outside the gene matches: 13.

The J gene is TRBJ2-5, the V gene TRBV7-2; TRBD2 agrees at 9 bases. The CDR3 loop spans 16 amino acids. With V trimmed by 1 base and J by 1 base, 4 bases remained unmatched. CDR1 is SGHTA, CDR2 FQGNSA, per germline. CDR3 amino acids: CASSLGLAGAQETQYF. The DNA for the CDR3 is TGTGCCAGCAGCTTAGGATTAGCGGGGGCCCAAGAGACCCAGTACTTC.

Turning to this clone: Other DNA sequences in the sample encode the same CDR3. This chain joins TRBV5-4 and TRBJ1-2; 9 bases fit TRBD1. Germline V gene sequence: CDR1 SGHNT, CDR2 YYREEE (reference sequence). The CDR3 totals 13 residues. Trimming took 1 base from V and 6 from J; bases not matched to a gene: 1. The CDR3 region is CASSLTGGDGYTF. As DNA, the CDR3 is TGTGCCAGCAGCTTGACAGGGGGCGATGGCTACACCTTC.

The chain is built from TRBV18 and TRBJ2-2, with 11 bases matching TRBD2. This CDR3 comprises 16 residues. Germline CDR1 KGHSH, CDR2 LQKENI. Unmatched junction bases numbered 3, after V lost 0 bases and J lost 6 bases. As DNA, the CDR3 is TGTGCCAGCTCACCACCGACTAGCGGGGCGTCCGGGGAGCTGTTTTTT. Translating gives CASSPPTSGASGELFF.

A remark on this clone: This sample also contains other DNA sequences that code for the same CDR3. The rearrangement links TRBV5-4 to TRBJ1-2, with 8 bases fitting TRBD1. The CDR3 runs to 13 residues. Germline trimming cut 4 bases from V and 7 bases from J; bases unmatched to any gene: 6. Germline CDR1 is SGHNT and CDR2 is YYREEE (reference sequence). CDR3 protein: CASSRTGGLGYTF. The CDR3 DNA follows: TGTGCCAGCAGCCGTACAGGGGGGCTTGGCTACACCTTC.

The rearrangement joins TRBV7-8 to TRBJ2-7; TRBD1 aligns across 8 bases. Trimming removed 6 bases from V and 7 bases from J; junction bases left unmatched: 14. This CDR3 spans 15 amino acids. Germline assignment: CDR1 SGHVS and CDR2 FQNEAQ. The CDR3 sequence is CASRPATGQGLEQYF. The DNA of the CDR3 is TGTGCCAGCAGGCCCGCCACCGGACAGGGACTTGAGCAGTACTTC.

The chain joins TRBV27 to TRBJ2-7; 9 bases match TRBD2. The V gene's germline CDR1 is MNHEY and CDR2 SMNVEV (reference sequence). Trimming removed 1 base from V and 5 bases from J; junction bases left unmatched: 3. This CDR3 has 14 residues. CDR3 nucleotides: TGTGCCAGCAGTTTATTAGCGGGGGTACACGAGCAGTACTTC. It yields the protein CASSLLAGVHEQYF.

Worth noting for this clone: The junction and the germline gene differ at one end; a read error may be behind it. This chain links TRBV11-3 with TRBJ2-2, with unresolved D. CDR3 length: 15 residues. Germline values: CDR1 SGHNT, CDR2 YENEEA. CDR3 in DNA: TGTGCCAGCAGTTTAGGGATCCGGGACACCGGGGAGCTGTTTTTT. It yields the protein CASSLGIRDTGELFF.

The chain has TRBV4-1 and TRBJ2-3, with 9 bases lining up with TRBD2. Per germline, CDR1 MGHRA and CDR2 YSYEKL. The CDR3 loop spans 15 amino acids. The V gene end was trimmed by 6 bases and the J gene end by 5 bases; junction bases not matched to a gene: 9. The CDR3 DNA is TGCGCCAGCAGGCCTCTAGCGGGGTTGGAAGATACGCAGTATTTT. It specifies CASRPLAGLEDTQYF.

This chain joins TRBV4-3 and TRBJ2-7; D gene ambiguous. CDR1 is LGHNA, CDR2 YSLEER, per germline. V gave up 4 bases and J gave up 0 bases, with 16 bases separating them. The CDR3 sequence is 16 residues long. This CDR3 reads CASSLDFSLSSYEQYF. The CDR3 DNA follows: TGCGCCAGCAGCCTCGACTTCTCCCTGAGCTCCTACGAGCAGTACTTC.

CDR3: CASSLGRDNEQFF. The DNA of the CDR3 is TGTGCCAGCAGCTTAGGCAGGGACAATGAGCAGTTCTTC. The chain has TRBV7-2 and TRBJ2-1; D is perhaps TRBD1 (5 bases). The V end was cut by 1 base, the J end by 5 bases, with 6 bases between. The CDR3 covers 13 residues. CDR1 SGHTA and CDR2 FQGNSA come from the germline V gene.

This chain links TRBV6-1 with TRBJ2-2; D may be TRBD2 (5 bases). The CDR3 runs to 19 residues. Germline V gene lookup returns CDR1 MNHNS and CDR2 SASEGT. Trimming stripped 0 bases from V and 6 bases from J, with 23 bases between. The CDR3: CASSEAIKIIGLPPGELFF. The CDR3 bases are TGTGCCAGCAGTGAAGCGATCAAAATTATAGGACTCCCCCCCGGGGAGCTGTTTTTT.

The V call is TRBV5-1, the J call TRBJ2-5; D unresolved. Germline V gene lookup returns CDR1 SGHRS and CDR2 YFSETQ. This CDR3 comprises 14 residues. V was pared by 6 bases and J by 5 bases, with 17 bases between. The CDR3 spells CASTSSGYRETQYF. The DNA of the CDR3 is TGCGCCAGCACTAGTTCTGGGTATAGGGAGACCCAGTACTTC.

The chain employs TRBV27 and TRBJ1-5; the match to TRBD1 covers 10 bases. The CDR3 covers 15 residues. Germline lookup yields CDR1 MNHEY and CDR2 SMNVEV (reference sequence). Trimming at V came to 6 bases and at J to 6 bases, leaving 8 bases not matched to a gene. In DNA form, the CDR3 reads TGTGCCAGCAGCCCATCCGGGACAGGGGTTCAGCCCCAGCATTTT. Translating gives CASSPSGTGVQPQHF.